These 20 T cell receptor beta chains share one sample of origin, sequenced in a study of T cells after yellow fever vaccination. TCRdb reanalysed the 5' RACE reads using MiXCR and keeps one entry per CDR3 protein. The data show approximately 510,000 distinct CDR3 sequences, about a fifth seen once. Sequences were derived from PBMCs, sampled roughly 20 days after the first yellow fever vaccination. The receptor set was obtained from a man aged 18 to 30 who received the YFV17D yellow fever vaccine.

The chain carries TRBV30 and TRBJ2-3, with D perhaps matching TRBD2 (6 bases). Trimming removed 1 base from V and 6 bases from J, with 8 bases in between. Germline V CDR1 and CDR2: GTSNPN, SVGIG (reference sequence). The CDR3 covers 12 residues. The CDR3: CAWSGDSDTQYF. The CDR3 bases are TGTGCCTGGAGTGGGGACTCTGATACGCAGTATTTT.

The CDR3, as DNA: TGTGCCAGCAGCCGCCGGGGAGGGGATGAAAAACTGTTTTTT. It encodes CASSRRGGDEKLFF. This chain connects TRBV7-2 to TRBJ1-4, with a tentative D call TRBD1 (5 bases). Per the germline V gene, CDR1 is SGHTA and CDR2 is FQGNSA. CDR3 length: 14 amino acids. Trimming pared 5 bases from V and 6 bases from J, leaving 13 bases between.

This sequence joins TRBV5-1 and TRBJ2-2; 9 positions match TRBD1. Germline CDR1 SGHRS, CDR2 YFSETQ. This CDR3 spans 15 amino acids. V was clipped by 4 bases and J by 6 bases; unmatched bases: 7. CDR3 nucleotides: TGCGCCAGCAGCACACAGGGGGCGCTTGCCGGGGAGCTGTTTTTT. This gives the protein CASSTQGALAGELFF.

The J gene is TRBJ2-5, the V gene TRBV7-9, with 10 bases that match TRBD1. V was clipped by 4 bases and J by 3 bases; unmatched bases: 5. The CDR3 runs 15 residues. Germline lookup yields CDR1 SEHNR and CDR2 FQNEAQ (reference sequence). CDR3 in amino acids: CASSWGQGKEETQYF. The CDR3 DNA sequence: TGTGCCAGCAGCTGGGGACAGGGGAAGGAAGAGACCCAGTACTTC.

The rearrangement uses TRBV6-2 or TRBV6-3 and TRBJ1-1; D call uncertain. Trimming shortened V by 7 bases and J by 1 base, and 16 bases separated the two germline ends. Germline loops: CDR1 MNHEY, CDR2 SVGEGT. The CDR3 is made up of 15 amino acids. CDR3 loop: CASTNHGEGNTEAFF. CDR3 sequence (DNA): TGTGCCAGCACCAATCACGGCGAGGGGAACACTGAAGCTTTCTTT.

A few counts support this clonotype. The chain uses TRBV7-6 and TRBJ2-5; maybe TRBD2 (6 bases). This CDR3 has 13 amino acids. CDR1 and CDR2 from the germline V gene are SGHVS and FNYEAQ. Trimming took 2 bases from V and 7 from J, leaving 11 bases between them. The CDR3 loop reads CASSLLGGATQYF. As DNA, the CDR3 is TGTGCCAGCAGCTTACTCGGGGGTGCGACCCAGTACTTC.

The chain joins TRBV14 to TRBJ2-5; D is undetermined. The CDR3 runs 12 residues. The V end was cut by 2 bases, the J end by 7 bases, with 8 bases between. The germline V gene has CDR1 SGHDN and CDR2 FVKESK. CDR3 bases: TGTGCCAGCAGCCAATCCGGGTGGACCCAGTACTTC. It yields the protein CASSQSGWTQYF.

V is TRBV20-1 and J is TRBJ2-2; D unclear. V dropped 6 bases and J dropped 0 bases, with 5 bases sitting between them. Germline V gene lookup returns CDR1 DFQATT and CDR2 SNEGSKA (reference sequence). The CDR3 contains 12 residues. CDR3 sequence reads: CSAGTNTGELFF. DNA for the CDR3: TGCAGTGCGGGGACGAACACCGGGGAGCTGTTTTTT.

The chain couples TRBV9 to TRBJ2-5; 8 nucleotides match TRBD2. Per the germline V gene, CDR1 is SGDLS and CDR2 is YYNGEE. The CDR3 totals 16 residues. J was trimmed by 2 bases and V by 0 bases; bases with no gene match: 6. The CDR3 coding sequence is TGTGCCAGCAGCGTAGCTACGGGAGGGGCTCAAGAGACCCAGTACTTC. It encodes CASSVATGGAQETQYF.

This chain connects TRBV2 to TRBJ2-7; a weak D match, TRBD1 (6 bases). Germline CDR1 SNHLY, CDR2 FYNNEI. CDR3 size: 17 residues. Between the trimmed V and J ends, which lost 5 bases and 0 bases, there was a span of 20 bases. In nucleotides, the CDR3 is TGTGCCAGCAGTCGGACAGTGATACCCAATAACTCCTACGAGCAGTACTTC. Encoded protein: CASSRTVIPNNSYEQYF.

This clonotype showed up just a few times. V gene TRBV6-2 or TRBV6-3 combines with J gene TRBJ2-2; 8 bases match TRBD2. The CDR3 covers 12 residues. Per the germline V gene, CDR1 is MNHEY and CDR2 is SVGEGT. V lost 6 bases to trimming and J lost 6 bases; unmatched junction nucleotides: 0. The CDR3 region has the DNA TGTGCCAGCAGGACTAGCGCCGGGGAGCTGTTTTTT. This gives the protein CASRTSAGELFF.

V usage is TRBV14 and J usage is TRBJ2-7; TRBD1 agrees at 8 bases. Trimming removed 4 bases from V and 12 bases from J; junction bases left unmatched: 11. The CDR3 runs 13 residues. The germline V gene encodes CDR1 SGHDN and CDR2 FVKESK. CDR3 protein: CASSPIFRDRWYF. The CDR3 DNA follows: TGTGCCAGCAGCCCGATATTCCGGGACAGGTGGTACTTC.

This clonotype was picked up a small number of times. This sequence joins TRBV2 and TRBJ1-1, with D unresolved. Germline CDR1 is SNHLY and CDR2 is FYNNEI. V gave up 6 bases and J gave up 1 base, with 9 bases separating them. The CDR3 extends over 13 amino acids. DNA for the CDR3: TGTGCCAGCAGCGTTTACAAGAACACTGAAGCTTTCTTT. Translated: CASSVYKNTEAFF.

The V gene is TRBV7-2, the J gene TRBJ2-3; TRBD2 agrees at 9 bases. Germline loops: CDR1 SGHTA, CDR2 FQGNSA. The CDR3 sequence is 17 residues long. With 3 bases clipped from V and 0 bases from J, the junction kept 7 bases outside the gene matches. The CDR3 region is CASSFSSRGGSTDTQYF. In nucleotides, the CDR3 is TGTGCCAGCAGCTTTTCGTCGCGGGGGGGCAGCACAGATACGCAGTATTTT. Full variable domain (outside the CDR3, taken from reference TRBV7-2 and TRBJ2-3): GAGVSQSPSNKVTEKGKDVELRCDPISGHTALYWYRQSLGQGLEFLIYFQGNSAPDKSGLPSDRFSAERTGGSVSTLTIQRTQQEDSAVYLCASSFSSRGGSTDTQYFGPGTRLTVL.

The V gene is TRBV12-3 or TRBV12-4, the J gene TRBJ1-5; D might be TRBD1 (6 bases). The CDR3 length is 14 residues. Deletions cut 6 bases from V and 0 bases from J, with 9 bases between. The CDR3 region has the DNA TGTGCCAGCAGCACCAGGGGTAGCAATCAGCCCCAGCATTTT. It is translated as CASSTRGSNQPQHF.

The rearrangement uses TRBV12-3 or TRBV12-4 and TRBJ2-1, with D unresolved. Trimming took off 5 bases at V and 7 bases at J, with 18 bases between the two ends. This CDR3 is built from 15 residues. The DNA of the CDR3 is TGTGCCAGCAGTCCCCCCGTTCCCTCGCGAAATGAGCAGTTCTTC. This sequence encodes CASSPPVPSRNEQFF.

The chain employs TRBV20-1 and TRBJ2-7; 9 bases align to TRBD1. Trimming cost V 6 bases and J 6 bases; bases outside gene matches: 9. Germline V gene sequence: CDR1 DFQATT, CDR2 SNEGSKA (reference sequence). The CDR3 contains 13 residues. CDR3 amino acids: CSARTGVISEQYF. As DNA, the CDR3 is TGCAGTGCGCGGACAGGGGTGATTAGCGAGCAGTACTTC.

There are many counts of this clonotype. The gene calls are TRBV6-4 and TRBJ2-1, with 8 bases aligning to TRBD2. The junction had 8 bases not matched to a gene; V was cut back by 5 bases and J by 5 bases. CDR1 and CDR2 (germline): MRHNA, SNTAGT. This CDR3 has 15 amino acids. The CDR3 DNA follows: TGTGCCAGCAGTCCCTTCGGGGGGGCTAACAATGAGCAGTTCTTC. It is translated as CASSPFGGANNEQFF.

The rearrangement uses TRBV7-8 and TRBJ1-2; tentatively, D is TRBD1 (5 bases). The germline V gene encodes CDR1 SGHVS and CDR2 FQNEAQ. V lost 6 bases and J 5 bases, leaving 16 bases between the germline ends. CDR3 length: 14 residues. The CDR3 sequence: CASSHLGTAYGYTF. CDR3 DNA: TGTGCCAGCAGTCATTTGGGGACGGCTTATGGCTACACCTTC.

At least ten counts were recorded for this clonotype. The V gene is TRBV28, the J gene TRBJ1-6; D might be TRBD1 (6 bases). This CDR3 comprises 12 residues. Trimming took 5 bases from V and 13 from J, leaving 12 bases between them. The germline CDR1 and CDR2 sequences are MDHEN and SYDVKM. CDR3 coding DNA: TGTGCCAGCAGTCTGGACAGTTACCCCCTCCACTTT. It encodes CASSLDSYPLHF.